This T cell receptor (beta chain) derives from a study of PD-L1 blockade in urothelial cancer. The ends were cut back, 0 bases at V and 0 bases at J, with 8 bases in the middle. Per the germline V gene, CDR1 is MNHNS and CDR2 is SASEGT. This CDR3 comprises 15 residues. Stated time point: pretreatment peripheral blood. This table comes from immunoSEQ multiplex PCR, and its TCRdb copy is limited to in-frame clones, with some not included. In the table there are over 15,000 clones, approximately 91% of which are singletons. The chain couples TRBV6-1 to TRBJ1-2; D is unresolved. Here the sequenced sample was PBMCs, taken around atezolizumab (anti-PD-L1) treatment. The TCR was taken from a man aged 70 or older with urothelial cancer. The CDR3 coding sequence is TGTGCCAGCAGTGAAGCCTACAGAGCTAACTATGGCTACACCTTC. Its translation is CASSEAYRANYGYTF.